A single sample is the source of the 22 T cell receptor beta chains below, sequenced in a study of T cells in Graves' hyperthyroidism and ophthalmopathy. Amplified TCR beta CDR3 regions derived from RNA transcripts. Using the HTBI primer set, a first-round RT-PCR was run on the TCR CDR3. Each CDR3 protein is one row after TCRdb ran MiXCR on the multiplex PCR reads. The sample lists 350,000 or so distinct CDR3 sequences, 15% to 20% occurring once. What was sequenced was blood. The receptor set was obtained from a woman aged 40 to 49 with Graves' ophthalmopathy.

This clonotype was observed a few times. A much larger clonotype is one base distant, so this may be a read error. This chain links TRBV6-7 with TRBJ1-2; 7 nucleotides agree with TRBD1. TRBV6-7 counts as an open reading frame of uncertain function. The CDR3 loop spans 16 amino acids. Trimming removed 6 bases from V and 2 bases from J; junction bases left unmatched: 12. The chain's CDR3 is CASSTEKIGGNYGYTF. CDR3 DNA sequence: TGTGCCAGCAGCACGGAGAAAATAGGGGGCAACTATGGCTACACCTTC.

This clonotype was detected ten times or more. This chain joins TRBV29-1 and TRBJ2-5; 9 bases fit TRBD2. V lost 6 bases to trimming and J lost 4 bases; unmatched junction nucleotides: 9. The CDR3 runs to 14 residues. From germline, CDR1 is SQVTM and CDR2 ANQGSEA. This CDR3 is CSVPTGTSLETQYF. The CDR3 DNA sequence: TGCAGCGTCCCCACCGGGACTAGCTTAGAGACCCAGTACTTC. Combining the CDR3 with reference TRBV29-1 and TRBJ2-5 gives the whole variable domain SAVISQKPSRDICQRGTSLTIQCQVDSQVTMMFWYRQQPGQSLTLIATANQGSEATYESGFVIDKFPISRPNLTFSTLTVSNMSPEDSSIYLCSVPTGTSLETQYFGPGTRLLVL.

This clonotype was counted ten times or more. This CDR3 is CARVGGVAASGELFF. The DNA of the CDR3 is TGTGCCAGAGTAGGGGGGGTTGCGGCATCCGGGGAGCTGTTTTTT. This rearrangement joins TRBV28 to TRBJ2-2, with D possibly matching TRBD2 (7 bases). CDR3 length: 15 amino acids. Per germline, CDR1 MDHEN and CDR2 SYDVKM. The V end lost 9 bases, the J end lost 6 bases, and 20 bases lay between the germline ends.

This clonotype was counted at least ten times. The chain combines TRBV6-1 with TRBJ1-1; 7 nucleotides align to TRBD1. Germline values: CDR1 MNHNS, CDR2 SASEGT. The CDR3 consists of 15 residues. Trimming at V came to 11 bases and at J to 5 bases, leaving 17 bases not matched to a gene. The DNA for the CDR3 is TGTGCCGGGAATTCGGGGGACTCAGGGGGGACTGAAGCTTTCTTT. Its protein is CAGNSGDSGGTEAFF.

This clonotype showed up many times. This chain uses TRBV5-1 with TRBJ1-3, with D maybe TRBD1 (5 bases). The CDR3 length is 15 residues. Germline V CDR1 and CDR2: SGHRS, YFSETQ. Trimming cost V 1 base and J 2 bases, with 10 bases left between them. The CDR3 DNA is TGCGCCAGCAGCTTGACGGGGGAGGCTGGAAACACCATATATTTT. Translating gives CASSLTGEAGNTIYF.

The chain employs TRBV19 and TRBJ1-1; no firm D call. Trimming removed 1 base at V and 3 bases at J, with 12 bases between. Germline V gene sequence: CDR1 LNHDA, CDR2 SQIVND (reference sequence). The CDR3 covers 15 residues. The chain's CDR3 is CASSIVPGAHTEAFF. CDR3 coding DNA: TGTGCCAGTAGTATAGTCCCAGGAGCCCACACTGAAGCTTTCTTT.

This chain links TRBV4-1 with TRBJ2-7; unclear D gene. Germline lookup yields CDR1 MGHRA and CDR2 YSYEKL. V dropped 0 bases and J dropped 3 bases, with 6 bases sitting between them. The CDR3 sequence is 13 residues long. The DNA of the CDR3 is TGCGCCAGCAGCCAAGATTGGCGCTACGAGCAGTACTTC. Translated: CASSQDWRYEQYF.

This clonotype came up many times. The CDR3 is CSATGLSSGNTIYF. The DNA for the CDR3 is TGCAGTGCGACAGGCCTGAGCTCTGGAAACACCATATATTTT. The chain joins TRBV20-1 to TRBJ1-3, with a tentative D call TRBD1 (6 bases). CDR3 size: 14 residues. Per germline, CDR1 DFQATT and CDR2 SNEGSKA (reference sequence). Trimming cost V 6 bases and J 0 bases, with 12 bases left between them.

In regard to this clonotype: A much larger clonotype is one base distant, so this may be a read error. The V call is TRBV13, the J call TRBJ1-1; a weak D match, TRBD1 (5 bases). CDR1 and CDR2 (germline): PRHDT, FYEKMQ (reference sequence). Trimming took 8 bases from V and 4 from J, leaving 20 bases between them. This CDR3 region has 15 residues. The CDR3 protein is CASGWYQGGGTEAFF. The CDR3 DNA sequence: TGTGCCAGCGGCTGGTATCAGGGAGGCGGCACTGAAGCTTTCTTT.

On this clonotype: The junction does not match germline at one end; this may be a read error. This rearrangement joins TRBV12-3 or TRBV12-4 to TRBJ1-2, with D perhaps matching TRBD1 (5 bases). The CDR3 is 13 residues long. This CDR3 reads CASSSQGSYGYIF. For the CDR3, the DNA is TGTGCCAGCAGTTCTCAGGGTTCATATGGCTACATCTTC.

This clonotype was counted at least ten times. The chain uses TRBV6-5 and TRBJ1-1, with TRBD1 matching 8 bases. Losses at the gene ends were 0 bases for V and 5 bases for J; bases not matched to a gene: 11. The CDR3 runs to 17 residues. CDR1 is MNHEY and CDR2 is SVGAGI in the germline V gene. Written as DNA, the CDR3 is TGTGCCAGCAGTTACTCGAGCCGGGACAGGTGGAGGACTGAAGCTTTCTTT. Translation: CASSYSSRDRWRTEAFF.

This chain connects TRBV4-1 to TRBJ2-7; D is perhaps TRBD2 (5 bases). The V and J ends lost 0 bases and 3 bases respectively, with 21 bases between them. Germline V gene data show CDR1 as MGHRA and CDR2 as YSYEKL. The CDR3 extends over 18 amino acids. The CDR3 is CASSQDSLWPSSYYEQYF. CDR3 bases: TGCGCCAGCAGCCAAGATAGTTTATGGCCTAGCTCGTACTACGAGCAGTACTTC.

The V call is TRBV20-1, the J call TRBJ2-7; 11 bases are shared with TRBD2. J lost 3 bases, V lost 0 bases, and 4 bases had no gene match. The germline gives CDR1 DFQATT, CDR2 SNEGSKA (reference sequence). CDR3 size: 15 residues. The CDR3 loop is CSARELAGGLYEQYF. Here the CDR3 DNA reads TGCAGTGCTAGAGAGCTAGCGGGAGGCCTCTACGAGCAGTACTTC.

The sample holds many counts of this clonotype. This chain uses TRBV19 with TRBJ2-7; possibly TRBD2 for D (6 bases). The germline CDR1 and CDR2 sequences are LNHDA and SQIVND (reference sequence). There are 14 residues in the CDR3. The V end lost 6 bases, the J end lost 5 bases, and 17 bases lay between the germline ends. The CDR3, as DNA: TGTGCCAGTAGGGACGCCGGGAGAAAGAACGAGCAGTACTTC. Encoded protein: CASRDAGRKNEQYF.

This clonotype has ten or more counts. The rearrangement joins TRBV29-1 to TRBJ1-3; D unclear. The V gene lost 7 bases and the J gene lost 0 bases, with 10 bases spanning the gap. Looked up from germline, CDR1 is SQVTM and CDR2 is ANQGSEA. This CDR3 comprises 13 residues. The CDR3 spells CSANTVSGNTIYF. As DNA, the CDR3 is TGCAGCGCCAATACAGTCTCTGGAAACACCATATATTTT. The complete variable domain, with remaining parts taken from reference TRBV29-1 and TRBJ1-3, reads SAVISQKPSRDICQRGTSLTIQCQVDSQVTMMFWYRQQPGQSLTLIATANQGSEATYESGFVIDKFPISRPNLTFSTLTVSNMSPEDSSIYLCSANTVSGNTIYFGEGSWLTVV.

This clonotype was recorded at least ten times. The chain joins TRBV2 to TRBJ1-2; D ambiguous. The CDR3 consists of 11 residues. The V end lost 7 bases, the J end lost 8 bases, and 11 bases lay between the germline ends. Germline loops: CDR1 SNHLY, CDR2 FYNNEI. The CDR3 coding sequence is TGTGCCAGCACCCCCCGATTCGGCTACACCTTC. Translating it yields CASTPRFGYTF.

In this sample, this clonotype turned up many times. This chain connects TRBV7-8 to TRBJ2-7; D may correspond to TRBD1 or TRBD2 (5 bases each). Germline CDR1 and CDR2: SGHVS and FQNEAQ. The CDR3 loop spans 14 amino acids. Trimming cost V 1 base and J 7 bases, with 14 bases left between them. Here the CDR3 reads CASSLGGPSWEQYF. The CDR3 DNA sequence: TGTGCCAGCAGCTTAGGGGGACCCTCTTGGGAGCAGTACTTC.

In this sample, this clonotype turned up many times. V is TRBV20-1 and J is TRBJ1-5; TRBD1 might be the D (5 bases). V lost 6 bases and J 1 base, leaving 28 bases between the germline ends. Germline CDR1 DFQATT, CDR2 SNEGSKA (reference sequence). This CDR3 has 19 amino acids. The CDR3 DNA sequence: TGCAGTGCCAATGTGGAGATCGGGGCACTTGCTTTCAGCAATCAGCCCCAGCATTTT. It yields the protein CSANVEIGALAFSNQPQHF.

The chain recombines TRBV6-2 or TRBV6-3 with TRBJ1-5; maybe TRBD1 (5 bases). This CDR3 has 15 residues. Germline V gives CDR1 MNHEY, CDR2 SVGEGT. The V end lost 8 bases, the J end lost 0 bases, and 14 bases lay between the germline ends. CDR3 bases: TGTGCCAGCCGCCGGGGGGGGTATAGCAATCAGCCCCAGCATTTT. This encodes CASRRGGYSNQPQHF.

This clonotype was seen ten or more times. This chain joins TRBV28 and TRBJ1-2, with D unresolved. Germline assignment: CDR1 MDHEN and CDR2 SYDVKM. The V and J ends lost 7 bases and 0 bases respectively, with 12 bases between them. The CDR3 is 14 amino acids. The CDR3 spells CASNFGLTNYGYTF. CDR3 DNA sequence: TGTGCCAGCAACTTCGGACTTACTAACTATGGCTACACCTTC.

With regard to this clonotype: A much more abundant neighbour one base away suggests this may be a read error. The V and J genes are TRBV27 and TRBJ1-1; a weak D match, TRBD1 (5 bases). Germline values: CDR1 MNHEY, CDR2 SMNVEV (reference sequence). The CDR3 is made up of 15 amino acids. CDR3 in amino acids: CVSRLRDSMNTEAFF. CDR3 DNA sequence: TGTGTCAGCAGGCTCCGGGACTCGATGAACACTGAAGCTTTCTTT.

Concerning this clonotype: The conserved closing phenylalanine or tryptophan is absent in this CDR3, likely reflecting a read error. J is TRBJ2-2 and V is TRBV24-1; 8 bases are a match to TRBD1. V lost 3 bases, J lost 5 bases, and 4 bases stayed unmatched. CDR3 length: 15 residues. Germline CDR1 and CDR2: KGHDR and SFDVKD. DNA of the CDR3: TGTGCCACCAGTGATATAAGACAGGGGACCGGGGAGCTGTTTCTT. It yields the protein CATSDIRQGTGELFL.